This T cell receptor (beta chain) comes out of a study of T cells in Graves' hyperthyroidism and ophthalmopathy. Amplification targeted TCR beta CDR3 regions from RNA transcripts. In the first-round RT-PCR of the TCR CDR3, the HTBI primer set was used. TCRdb reprocessed the multiplex PCR reads via MiXCR and lists one record per CDR3 protein. Among around 350,000 distinct CDR3 sequences listed, over 12% were seen once. The germline V and J ends were trimmed by 3 bases and 4 bases, with 21 bases remaining between them. Per the germline V gene, CDR1 is MDHEN and CDR2 is SYDVKM. The CDR3 consists of 17 residues.

Sequencing was performed on blood. The TCR was taken from a woman aged 60-75 years with Graves' ophthalmopathy. This chain joins TRBV28 and TRBJ1-2; maybe TRBD1 (6 bases). The CDR3, as DNA: TGTGCCAGCAGTTTTTTCCTTGGACAGTCTACCTTCTATGGCTACACCTTC. Translated: CASSFFLGQSTFYGYTF.